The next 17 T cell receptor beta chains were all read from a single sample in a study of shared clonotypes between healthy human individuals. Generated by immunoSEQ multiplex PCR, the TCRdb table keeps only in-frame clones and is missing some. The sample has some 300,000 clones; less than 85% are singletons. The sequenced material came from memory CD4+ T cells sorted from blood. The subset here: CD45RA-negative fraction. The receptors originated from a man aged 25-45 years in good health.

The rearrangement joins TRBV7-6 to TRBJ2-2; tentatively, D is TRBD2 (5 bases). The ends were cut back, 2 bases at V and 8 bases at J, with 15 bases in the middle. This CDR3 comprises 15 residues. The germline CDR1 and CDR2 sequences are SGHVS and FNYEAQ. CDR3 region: CASSLPGVESGELFF. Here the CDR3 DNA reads TGTGCCAGCAGCTTACCCGGGGTTGAAAGTGGGGAGCTGTTTTTT.

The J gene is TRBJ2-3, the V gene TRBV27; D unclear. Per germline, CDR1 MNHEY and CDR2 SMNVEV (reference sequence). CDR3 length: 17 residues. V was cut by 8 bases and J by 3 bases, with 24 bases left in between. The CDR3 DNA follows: TGTGCCAGCCGCCCCCTTGGGATGTTATCCCCGACAGATACGCAGTATTTT. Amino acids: CASRPLGMLSPTDTQYF.

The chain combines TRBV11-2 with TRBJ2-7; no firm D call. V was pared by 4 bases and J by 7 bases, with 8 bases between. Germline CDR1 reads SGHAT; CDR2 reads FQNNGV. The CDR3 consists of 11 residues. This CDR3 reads CASSSRQEQYF. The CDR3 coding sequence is TGTGCCAGCAGCTCTCGTCAGGAGCAGTACTTC.

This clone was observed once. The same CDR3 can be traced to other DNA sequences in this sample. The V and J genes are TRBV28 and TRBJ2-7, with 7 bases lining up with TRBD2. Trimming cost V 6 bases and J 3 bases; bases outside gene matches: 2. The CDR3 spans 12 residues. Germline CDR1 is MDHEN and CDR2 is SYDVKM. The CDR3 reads CASRAGVYEQYF. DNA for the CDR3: TGTGCCAGCAGGGCGGGAGTCTACGAGCAGTACTTC.

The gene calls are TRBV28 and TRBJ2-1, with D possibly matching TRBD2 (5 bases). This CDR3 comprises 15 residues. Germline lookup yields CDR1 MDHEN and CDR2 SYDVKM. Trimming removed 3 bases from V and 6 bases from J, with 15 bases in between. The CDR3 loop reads CASSFIPRAGNEQFF. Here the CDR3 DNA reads TGTGCCAGCAGTTTTATCCCCCGGGCGGGCAATGAGCAGTTCTTC.

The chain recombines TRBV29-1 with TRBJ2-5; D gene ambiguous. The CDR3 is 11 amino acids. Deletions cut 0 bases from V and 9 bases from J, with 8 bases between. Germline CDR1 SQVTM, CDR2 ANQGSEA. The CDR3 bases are TGCAGCGTTGAAGATCAGTTTTCCCAGTACTTC. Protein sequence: CSVEDQFSQYF.

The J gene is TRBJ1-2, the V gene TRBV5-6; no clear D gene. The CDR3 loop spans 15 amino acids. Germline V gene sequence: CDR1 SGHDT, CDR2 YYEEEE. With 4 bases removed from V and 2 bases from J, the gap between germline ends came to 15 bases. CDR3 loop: CASSHNTETNYGYTF. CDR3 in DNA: TGTGCCAGCAGCCATAACACCGAGACCAACTATGGCTACACCTTC.

CDR3 residues: CASSLDRQGSGANVLTF. In DNA, the CDR3 is TGTGCCAGCTCACTTGATAGACAGGGCTCTGGGGCCAACGTCCTGACTTTC. The chain uses TRBV18 and TRBJ2-6; 7 bases match TRBD1. Trimming removed 4 bases from V and 0 bases from J; junction bases left unmatched: 6. Germline V CDR1 and CDR2: KGHSH, LQKENI. The CDR3 runs 17 residues. The variable domain in full, completed from reference TRBV18 and TRBJ2-6, reads NAGVMQNPRHLVRRRGQEARLRCSPMKGHSHVYWYRQLPEEGLKFMVYLQKENIIDESGMPKERFSAEFPKEGPSILRIQQVVRGDSAAYFCASSLDRQGSGANVLTFGAGSRLTVL.

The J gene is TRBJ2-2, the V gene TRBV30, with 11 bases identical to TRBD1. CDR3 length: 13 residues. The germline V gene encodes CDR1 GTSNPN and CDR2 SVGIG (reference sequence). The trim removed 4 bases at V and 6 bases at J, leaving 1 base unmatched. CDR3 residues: CAWKGQGAGELFF. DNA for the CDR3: TGTGCCTGGAAGGGACAGGGGGCCGGGGAGCTGTTTTTT.

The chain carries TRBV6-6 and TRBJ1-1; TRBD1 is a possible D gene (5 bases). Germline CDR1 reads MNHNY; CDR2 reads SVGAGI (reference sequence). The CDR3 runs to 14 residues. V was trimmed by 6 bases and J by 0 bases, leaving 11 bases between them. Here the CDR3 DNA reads TGTGCCAGCAGCCTATGGGGGTTGAACACTGAAGCTTTCTTT. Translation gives CASSLWGLNTEAFF.

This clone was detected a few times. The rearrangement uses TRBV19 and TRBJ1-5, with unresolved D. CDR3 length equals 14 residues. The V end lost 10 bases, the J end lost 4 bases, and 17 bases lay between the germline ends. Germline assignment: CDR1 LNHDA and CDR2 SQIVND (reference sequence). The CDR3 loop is CATKDRVGNQPQHF. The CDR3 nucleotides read TGTGCCACCAAGGACCGAGTGGGGAATCAGCCCCAGCATTTT.

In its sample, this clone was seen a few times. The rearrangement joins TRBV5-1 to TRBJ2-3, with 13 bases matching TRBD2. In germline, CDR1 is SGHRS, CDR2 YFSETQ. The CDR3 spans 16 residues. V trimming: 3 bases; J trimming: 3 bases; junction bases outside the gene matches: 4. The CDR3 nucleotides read TGCGCCAGCAGCTCGGGGACTAGCGGGAAAACAGATACGCAGTATTTT. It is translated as CASSSGTSGKTDTQYF. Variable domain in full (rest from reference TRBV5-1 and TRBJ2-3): KAGVTQTPRYLIKTRGQQVTLSCSPISGHRSVSWYQQTPGQGLQFLFEYFSETQRNKGNFPGRFSGRQFSNSRSEMNVSTLELGDSALYLCASSSGTSGKTDTQYFGPGTRLTVL.

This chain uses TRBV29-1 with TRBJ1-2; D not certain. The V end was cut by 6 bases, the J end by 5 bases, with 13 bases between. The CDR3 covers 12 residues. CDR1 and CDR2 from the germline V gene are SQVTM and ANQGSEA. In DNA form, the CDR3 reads TGCAGCGTCGCCGACACTGGTTATGGCTACACCTTC. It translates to CSVADTGYGYTF.

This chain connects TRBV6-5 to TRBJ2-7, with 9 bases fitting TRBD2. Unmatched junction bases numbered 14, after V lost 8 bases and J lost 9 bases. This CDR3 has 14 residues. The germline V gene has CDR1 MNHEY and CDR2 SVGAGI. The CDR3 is CASGNTDPRGGQYF. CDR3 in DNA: TGTGCCAGCGGAAACACCGACCCGCGGGGGGGGCAGTACTTC.

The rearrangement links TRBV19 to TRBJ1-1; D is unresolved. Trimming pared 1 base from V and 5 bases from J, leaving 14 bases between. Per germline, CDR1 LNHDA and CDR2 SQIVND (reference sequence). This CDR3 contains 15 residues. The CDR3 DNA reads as TGTGCCAGTAGTATAGCCGTGAGGGTATCGACTGAAGCTTTCTTT. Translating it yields CASSIAVRVSTEAFF.

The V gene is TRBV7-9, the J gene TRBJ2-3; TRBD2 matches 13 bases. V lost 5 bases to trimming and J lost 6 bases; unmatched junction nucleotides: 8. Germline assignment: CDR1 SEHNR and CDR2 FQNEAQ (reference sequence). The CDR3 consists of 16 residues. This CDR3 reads CASSTRTSGRGDTQYF. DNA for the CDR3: TGTGCCAGCAGCACCAGGACTAGCGGGAGAGGGGATACGCAGTATTTT.

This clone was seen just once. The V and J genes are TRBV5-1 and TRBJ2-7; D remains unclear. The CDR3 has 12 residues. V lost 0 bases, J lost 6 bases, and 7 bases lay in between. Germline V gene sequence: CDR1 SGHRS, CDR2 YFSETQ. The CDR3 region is CASSLEWGEQYF. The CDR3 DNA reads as TGCGCCAGCAGCTTGGAATGGGGCGAGCAGTACTTC.